Below, 20 T cell receptor beta chains from the same sample are listed, as sequenced in a study of blood T cell repertoires in COVID-19. The table came from immunoSEQ multiplex PCR; TCRdb's copy has only in-frame clones and leaves some out. The repertoire has some 57,000 clones, more than 75% of them found once; the top ten carry approximately 0.93%. Sequencing used peripheral blood. The receptors stem from a man between 65 and 85 years old with acute or convalescent COVID-19.

The V gene is TRBV19, the J gene TRBJ1-4; 9 bases agree with TRBD1. V dropped 8 bases and J dropped 4; count of bases not matched to a gene: 5. The CDR3 consists of 14 residues. Germline values: CDR1 LNHDA, CDR2 SQIVND (reference sequence). CDR3 sequence reads: CASGGTGFNEKLFF. CDR3 coding DNA: TGTGCCAGTGGGGGGACAGGGTTTAATGAAAAACTGTTTTTT.

The rearrangement joins TRBV4-1 to TRBJ1-3; D is unresolved. Per germline, CDR1 MGHRA and CDR2 YSYEKL. Trimming shortened V by 0 bases and J by 1 base, and 7 bases separated the two germline ends. This CDR3 has 15 amino acids. CDR3 nucleotides: TGCGCCAGCAGCCAAGATTACAGTTCTGGAAACACCATATATTTT. Residues: CASSQDYSSGNTIYF.

In this sample, this clone turned up a few times. This chain joins TRBV7-9 and TRBJ2-7; no firm D call. V gave up 5 bases and J gave up 5 bases, with 7 bases separating them. The CDR3 is 11 amino acids. Germline V CDR1 and CDR2: SEHNR, FQNEAQ (reference sequence). CDR3 amino acids: CASSATDEQYF. The DNA for the CDR3 is TGTGCCAGCAGCGCCACGGACGAGCAGTACTTC.

This clone showed up many times. The rearrangement joins TRBV11-2 to TRBJ1-1, with TRBD1 as a possible D gene (5 bases). In germline, CDR1 is SGHAT, CDR2 FQNNGV. V was trimmed by 0 bases and J by 1 base, leaving 12 bases between them. There are 16 residues in the CDR3. The chain's CDR3 is CASSLEFRVKNTEAFF. In DNA, the CDR3 is TGTGCCAGCAGCTTAGAGTTCAGGGTAAAGAACACTGAAGCTTTCTTT.

V gene TRBV19 combines with J gene TRBJ2-2, with 7 nucleotides matching TRBD1. V gave up 2 bases and J gave up 0 bases; unmatched junction bases: 3. There are 16 residues in the CDR3. The germline V gene encodes CDR1 LNHDA and CDR2 SQIVND (reference sequence). CDR3 in amino acids: CASSIYGQANTGELFF. CDR3 DNA: TGTGCCAGTAGTATATACGGACAGGCGAACACCGGGGAGCTGTTTTTT.

V gene TRBV5-1 combines with J gene TRBJ2-7, with a weak D call TRBD1 (6 bases). The CDR3 runs to 16 residues. Germline CDR1 and CDR2: SGHRS and YFSETQ. V lost 1 base and J 9 bases, leaving 23 bases between the germline ends. CDR3 amino acids: CASSLTSDSILRWQYF. The CDR3 DNA reads as TGCGCCAGCAGCTTGACCTCGGACAGTATCCTACGATGGCAGTACTTC.

The chain links TRBV3-1 (or the pseudogene TRBV3-2) to TRBJ1-1; D unclear. V shed 0 bases and J shed 0 bases, with 11 bases lying between them. CDR3 length: 16 amino acids. Germline V gene sequence: CDR1 LGHDT, CDR2 YNNKEL (reference sequence). DNA for the CDR3: TGTGCCAGCAGCCAAGATCTGGGCCCCATGAACACTGAAGCTTTCTTT. This gives the protein CASSQDLGPMNTEAFF.

This chain uses TRBV18 with TRBJ2-1; D possibly corresponds to TRBD2 (7 bases). The V gene's germline CDR1 is KGHSH and CDR2 LQKENI. V lost 3 bases and J lost 7, with 22 bases in between. CDR3 length: 17 amino acids. Here the CDR3 DNA reads TGTGCCAGCTCACCTTCCCGTACAGGGAGGGGCTATAATGAGCAGTTCTTC. Translated: CASSPSRTGRGYNEQFF.

This clone has just one count. The chain recombines TRBV3-1 (or the pseudogene TRBV3-2) with TRBJ2-5, with 8 bases identical to TRBD2. With 1 base clipped from V and 5 bases from J, the junction kept 3 bases outside the gene matches. The CDR3 is 14 amino acids. Looked up from germline, CDR1 is LGHDT and CDR2 is YNNKEL (reference sequence). The CDR3 DNA reads as TGTGCCAGCAGCCAAGCGGGAGGGATGGAGACCCAGTACTTC. Translating gives CASSQAGGMETQYF.

The chain links TRBV11-2 to TRBJ2-1; tentative D call: TRBD2 (6 bases). Per the germline V gene, CDR1 is SGHAT and CDR2 is FQNNGV. The V end lost 1 base, the J end lost 5 bases, and 12 bases lay between the germline ends. The CDR3 consists of 15 residues. The CDR3 region is CASSLALGRDNEQFF. The CDR3 bases are TGTGCCAGCAGCTTAGCCCTCGGGAGAGACAATGAGCAGTTCTTC.

This chain links TRBV5-1 with TRBJ2-2; the D gene is possibly TRBD1 (6 bases). Germline V gene data show CDR1 as SGHRS and CDR2 as YFSETQ. V lost 4 bases and J lost 1, with 14 bases in between. The CDR3 spans 16 residues. The CDR3 here is CASSRLGTLNTGELFF. The CDR3, as DNA: TGCGCCAGCAGCCGGCTTGGGACACTGAACACCGGGGAGCTGTTTTTT.

To note about this clone: This may be a read error: a much more frequent sequence differs by one nucleotide. This chain connects TRBV19 to TRBJ2-6; a weak D match, TRBD1 (6 bases). The CDR3 totals 15 residues. Germline values: CDR1 LNHDA, CDR2 SQIVND (reference sequence). CDR3 in DNA: TGTGCCAGTAGTAGACAGGTGTATGGGGCCAACGTCCTGATTTTC. It encodes CASSRQVYGANVLIF.

The chain combines TRBV5-4 with TRBJ2-5; tentatively, D is TRBD1 (5 bases). Germline assignment: CDR1 SGHNT and CDR2 YYREEE (reference sequence). Between the trimmed V and J ends, which lost 2 bases and 3 bases, there was a span of 11 bases. The CDR3 is 14 amino acids. CDR3 coding DNA: TGTGCCAGCAGCTTCTCTTGGGGCAAAGAGACCCAGTACTTC. It specifies CASSFSWGKETQYF.

The chain couples TRBV19 to TRBJ1-5; the match to TRBD1 covers 10 bases. CDR3 length equals 15 residues. The V gene's germline CDR1 is LNHDA and CDR2 SQIVND (reference sequence). Trimming cost V 6 bases and J 6 bases; bases outside gene matches: 8. CDR3 sequence (DNA): TGTGCCAGTAGGGAGATGGGGACAGGGGTTCAGCCCCAGCATTTT. It yields the protein CASREMGTGVQPQHF. Full variable domain (remainder filled in from reference TRBV19 and TRBJ1-5): DGGITQSPKYLFRKEGQNVTLSCEQNLNHDAMYWYRQDPGQGLRLIYYSQIVNDFQKGDIAEGYSVSREKKESFPLTVTSAQKNPTAFYLCASREMGTGVQPQHFGDGTRLSIL.

The rearrangement joins TRBV3-1 (or the pseudogene TRBV3-2) to TRBJ2-1; the match to TRBD2 covers 7 bases. The CDR3 has 12 residues. Germline V CDR1 and CDR2: LGHDT, YNNKEL (reference sequence). The V and J ends lost 1 base and 10 bases, in that order; junction bases with no gene match: 1. The CDR3 DNA reads as TGTGCCAGCAGCCAAGCGGGAGGAGAGCAGTTCTTC. Its protein product is CASSQAGGEQFF.

The chain is built from TRBV6-5 and TRBJ1-5; tentatively, D is TRBD1 (6 bases). Trimming removed 8 bases from V and 4 bases from J, with 15 bases in between. The CDR3 has 14 residues. Germline CDR1 MNHEY, CDR2 SVGAGI. CDR3 DNA: TGTGCCAGCCGCTCAGGGGCAAAGAATCAGCCCCAGCATTTT. This encodes CASRSGAKNQPQHF.

The rearrangement links TRBV12-3 or TRBV12-4 to TRBJ2-3; 7 bases map to TRBD2. CDR3 length equals 13 residues. The trim removed 5 bases at V and 6 bases at J, leaving 5 bases unmatched. This chain's CDR3 is CASSPAGGDTQYF. CDR3 nucleotide sequence: TGTGCCAGCAGTCCCGCCGGGGGGGATACGCAGTATTTT.

V and J are TRBV9 and TRBJ2-1, with a tentative D call TRBD2 (5 bases). The CDR3 loop spans 14 amino acids. Germline lookup yields CDR1 SGDLS and CDR2 YYNGEE. Deletions cut 2 bases from V and 9 bases from J, with 15 bases between. CDR3 DNA sequence: TGTGCCAGCAGCGTCGGTCCCGCGGGCCGTGAGCAGTTCTTC. Translation gives CASSVGPAGREQFF.

The chain links TRBV7-2 to TRBJ1-4; D gene uncertain. This CDR3 has 16 amino acids. The germline gives CDR1 SGHTA, CDR2 FQGNSA. V was pared by 3 bases and J by 0 bases, with 11 bases between. The CDR3 spells CASSFTSVATNEKLFF. In nucleotides, the CDR3 is TGTGCCAGCAGCTTTACGTCAGTTGCAACTAATGAAAAACTGTTTTTT. Variable domain in full (rest from reference TRBV7-2 and TRBJ1-4): GAGVSQSPSNKVTEKGKDVELRCDPISGHTALYWYRQSLGQGLEFLIYFQGNSAPDKSGLPSDRFSAERTGGSVSTLTIQRTQQEDSAVYLCASSFTSVATNEKLFFGSGTQLSVL.

The rearrangement joins TRBV6-5 to TRBJ2-2, with D perhaps TRBD1 (5 bases). The CDR3 has 14 residues. The germline CDR1 and CDR2 sequences are MNHEY and SVGAGI. V was clipped by 2 bases and J by 5 bases, with 9 bases between them. The CDR3 sequence: CASSYGATTGELFF. The CDR3 nucleotides read TGTGCCAGCAGTTACGGGGCCACAACCGGGGAGCTGTTTTTT.